This T cell receptor beta chain emerged from a study of regulatory T cells in long-lasting Graves disease. Note on this clonotype: Its cognate antigen is unknown. The junction shows a germline mismatch at one end, possibly a read error.

As to time point: persistent/refractory GD, antithyroid drugs over 5 years with positive TRAb. RNA isolated from PBMCs was used to make the TCR library. Study findings and constraints: It was peripheral blood alone, not thyroid tissue, that was studied.

Arm-PCR of CDR3 regions with iRepertoire HTBI primers generated TCR beta libraries. Using its own MiXCR run on the multiplex PCR reads, TCRdb lists one record per CDR3 protein. The sample carries roughly 500,000 distinct CDR3 sequences, less than 25% recorded once. CDR3 length equals 13 residues. Material: peripheral blood mononuclear cells (PBMCs), obtained when the disease was refractory, from a patient treated with antithyroid drugs. The V and J genes are TRBV12-3 or TRBV12-4 and TRBJ1-3; D not resolved. This clonotype was sampled from a female donor with Graves disease. The chain's CDR3 is CASSPISGNTTYF. DNA for the CDR3: TGTGCCAGTAGTCCTATCTCTGGAAACACCACATATTTT.